The 6 T cell receptor beta chains below all came from one sample that was sequenced in a study of T-cell memory formation after mild COVID-19. Using its own MiXCR run on the 5' RACE reads, TCRdb lists one record per CDR3 protein. The sample lists about 400,000 distinct CDR3 sequences, roughly 18% occurring once. Sample: PBMCs or a T cell subset sorted from them (not recorded which). The receptors stem from a man aged 18-30 years who had mild COVID-19 (a few samples of this study predate the infection). Cell type and time point are not known.

This clonotype was detected ten times or more. The V gene is TRBV7-3, the J gene TRBJ2-1, with D perhaps TRBD1 (5 bases). Germline V lookup: CDR1 SGHTA, CDR2 FQGTGA. The CDR3 is 13 residues long. The V end was cut by 6 bases, the J end by 8 bases, with 14 bases between. The CDR3 is CASSLLVGDEQFF. As DNA, the CDR3 is TGTGCCAGCAGTTTACTGGTAGGGGATGAGCAGTTCTTC.

This clonotype has more than one count but fewer than ten. V usage is TRBV2 and J usage is TRBJ2-7; D is uncertain. V lost 0 bases, J lost 4 bases, and 10 bases lay in between. Germline values: CDR1 SNHLY, CDR2 FYNNEI. The CDR3 totals 14 residues. CDR3 sequence (DNA): TGTGCCAGCAGTGAAGCGCCGGGCAGGTACGAGCAGTACGTC. Its protein product is CASSEAPGRYEQYV.

This clonotype was observed a few times. This rearrangement joins TRBV18 to TRBJ1-2; weak D call: TRBD1 (5 bases). CDR1 and CDR2 (germline): KGHSH, LQKENI. V was shortened by 5 bases and J by 4 bases, with 11 bases between the two germline ends. The length of the CDR3 is 13 residues. The CDR3 loop is CASSSGLSYGYTF. CDR3 bases: TGTGCCAGCTCATCGGGGCTTAGCTATGGCTACACCTTC.

The genes are TRBV19 and TRBJ2-1, with 7 nucleotides matching TRBD1. The CDR3 is 14 amino acids. Trimming cost V 3 bases and J 9 bases; bases outside gene matches: 8. CDR1 and CDR2 from the germline V gene are LNHDA and SQIVND (reference sequence). The CDR3, as DNA: TGTGCCAGTAGTATCACAGGGGTTCGCGGTGAGCAGTTCTTC. As protein: CASSITGVRGEQFF.

This clonotype was found a few times. J is TRBJ2-2 and V is TRBV3-1; the D call may be TRBD1 or TRBD2 (6 bases each). V was cut by 2 bases and J by 4 bases, with 14 bases left in between. This CDR3 region has 16 residues. Germline CDR1 is LGHDT and CDR2 is YNNKEL (reference sequence). CDR3 in amino acids: CASSQPAGQTTGELFF. As DNA, the CDR3 is TGTGCCAGCAGCCAACCGGCGGGACAAACCACCGGGGAGCTGTTTTTT.

This clonotype has ten or more counts. The chain couples TRBV18 to TRBJ2-7; D is perhaps TRBD1 (6 bases). The CDR3 covers 13 residues. CDR1 and CDR2 (germline): KGHSH, LQKENI. The V end lost 6 bases, the J end lost 2 bases, and 11 bases lay between the germline ends. The CDR3 DNA sequence: TGTGCCAGCTCTCGCGGACAGCCCTACGAGCAGTACTTC. Protein: CASSRGQPYEQYF. Supplemented by reference TRBV18 and TRBJ2-7, the full variable domain reads NAGVMQNPRHLVRRRGQEARLRCSPMKGHSHVYWYRQLPEEGLKFMVYLQKENIIDESGMPKERFSAEFPKEGPSILRIQQVVRGDSAAYFCASSRGQPYEQYFGPGTRLTVT.